Shown below are 10 T cell receptor beta chains from a single sample sequenced in a study of neoadjuvant nivolumab and ipilimumab in lung cancer. Clones were sequenced by immunoSEQ multiplex PCR, and TCRdb holds only the in-frame ones, with some missing. The table has about 13,000 clones, approximately 94% seen once. The input for sequencing was peripheral blood, taken after neoadjuvant nivolumab, alone or with ipilimumab, at or shortly before surgery. The source is an adult with non-small cell lung cancer.

The genes are TRBV5-6 and TRBJ2-7; TRBD2 matches at 14 bases. Per the germline V gene, CDR1 is SGHDT and CDR2 is YYEEEE. This CDR3 contains 16 residues. V was pared by 2 bases and J by 6 bases, with 7 bases of the junction left unmatched. The CDR3 loop reads CASSFGLAGGNREQYF. The CDR3 DNA reads TGTGCCAGCAGCTTCGGACTAGCGGGAGGTAATCGCGAGCAGTACTTC.

The chain employs TRBV4-3 and TRBJ2-1, with unresolved D. Germline CDR1 LGHNA, CDR2 YSLEER. Trimming shortened V by 1 base and J by 0 bases, and 13 bases separated the two germline ends. The length of the CDR3 is 17 residues. The CDR3: CASSQVPSPSSYNEQFF. CDR3 bases: TGCGCCAGCAGCCAAGTTCCCTCACCCTCCTCCTACAATGAGCAGTTCTTC.

The chain combines TRBV10-3 with TRBJ2-1; weak D call: TRBD1 (6 bases). V dropped 6 bases and J dropped 4 bases, with 16 bases sitting between them. CDR3 length: 15 amino acids. CDR1 ENHRY and CDR2 SYGVKD come from the germline V gene. The CDR3 reads CAISDTGFGYNEQFF. The CDR3 DNA reads TGTGCCATCAGCGATACAGGGTTCGGGTACAATGAGCAGTTCTTC.

The genes are TRBV6-4 and TRBJ1-1, with D perhaps TRBD1 (5 bases). Trimming removed 5 bases from V and 2 bases from J, with 18 bases in between. Germline V gene sequence: CDR1 MRHNA, CDR2 SNTAGT. There are 16 residues in the CDR3. CDR3 loop: CASSPEAGRLNTEAFF. Written as DNA, the CDR3 is TGTGCCAGCAGTCCCGAAGCGGGACGGCTTAACACTGAAGCTTTCTTT.

CDR3 loop: CASSLPGLAGNTGELFF. CDR3 coding DNA: TGTGCCAGCAGCTTGCCGGGACTAGCGGGAAACACCGGGGAGCTGTTTTTT. The chain is built from TRBV7-8 and TRBJ2-2, with TRBD2 matching 13 bases. V shed 3 bases and J 2 bases; nucleotides not matched to a gene: 3. This CDR3 spans 17 amino acids. CDR1 is SGHVS, CDR2 FQNEAQ, per germline.

V usage is TRBV5-7 and J usage is TRBJ1-4; 10 bases match TRBD1. TRBV5-7 is an ORF; its function is uncertain. This CDR3 is built from 16 residues. The V gene end was trimmed by 4 bases and the J gene end by 4 bases; junction bases not matched to a gene: 7. For the CDR3, the DNA is TGTGCCAGCAGCATCGGACAGGGGGTTAGTAATGAAAAACTGTTTTTT. Its protein product is CASSIGQGVSNEKLFF.

The V and J genes are TRBV6-4 and TRBJ2-3; D call uncertain. Looked up from germline, CDR1 is MRHNA and CDR2 is SNTAGT. Trimming shortened V by 3 bases and J by 4 bases, and 8 bases separated the two germline ends. This CDR3 region has 13 residues. The CDR3 coding sequence is TGTGCCAGCAGTGAAGGATTGGCAGATACGCAGTATTTT. Protein sequence: CASSEGLADTQYF.

The chain is built from TRBV7-3 and TRBJ2-1, with a weak D call TRBD1 (5 bases). Looked up from germline, CDR1 is SGHTA and CDR2 is FQGTGA. The germline V and J ends were trimmed by 6 bases and 0 bases, with 12 bases remaining between them. The CDR3 has 15 amino acids. The CDR3 DNA reads TGTGCCAGCAGTCTGGGGCTATTCTCCTACAATGAGCAGTTCTTC. It is translated as CASSLGLFSYNEQFF.

The DNA of the CDR3 is TGTGCCACCACCGCCCGGATAGGGACAACCTCGTACGAGCAGTACTTC. Its protein is CATTARIGTTSYEQYF. The chain is built from TRBV10-3 and TRBJ2-7; TRBD1 is a possible D gene (6 bases). The length of the CDR3 is 16 residues. The V gene's germline CDR1 is ENHRY and CDR2 SYGVKD. The V and J ends lost 10 bases and 4 bases respectively, with 26 bases between them.

The V call is TRBV5-1, the J call TRBJ2-7, with TRBD2 matching over 7 bases. Germline V gene sequence: CDR1 SGHRS, CDR2 YFSETQ. V shed 4 bases and J 0 bases; nucleotides not matched to a gene: 10. CDR3 length equals 16 residues. CDR3: CASSHTPGGSSYEQYF. The CDR3 DNA is TGCGCCAGCAGCCACACACCGGGGGGAAGCTCCTACGAGCAGTACTTC.